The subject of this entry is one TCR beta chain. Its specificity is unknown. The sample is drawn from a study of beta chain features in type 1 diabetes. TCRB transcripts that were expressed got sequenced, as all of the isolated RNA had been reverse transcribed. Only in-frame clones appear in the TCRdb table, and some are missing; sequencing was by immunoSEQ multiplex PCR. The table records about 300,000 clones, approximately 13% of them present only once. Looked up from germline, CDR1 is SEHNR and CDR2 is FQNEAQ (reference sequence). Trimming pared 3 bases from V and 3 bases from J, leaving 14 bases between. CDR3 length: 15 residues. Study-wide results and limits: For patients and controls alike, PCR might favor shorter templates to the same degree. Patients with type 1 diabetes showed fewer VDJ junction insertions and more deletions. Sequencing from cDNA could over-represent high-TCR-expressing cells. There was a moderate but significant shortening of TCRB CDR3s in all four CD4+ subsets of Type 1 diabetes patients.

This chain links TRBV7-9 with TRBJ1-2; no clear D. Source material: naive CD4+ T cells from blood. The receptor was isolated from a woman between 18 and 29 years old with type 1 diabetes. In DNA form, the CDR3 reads TGTGCCAGCAGCTTCAGCGGGGTTCAGTACTATGGCTACACCTTC. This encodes CASSFSGVQYYGYTF.